This TCR beta chain was profiled in a study of cytomegalovirus exposure and HLA in healthy donors. Comments on this clone: The antigen is undetermined.

V was shortened by 7 bases and J by 10 bases, with 16 bases between the two germline ends. Germline assignment: CDR1 LNHDA and CDR2 SQIVND (reference sequence). The CDR3 has 12 amino acids. The PCR contained 60 Vbeta and 13 Jbeta primers. Sequencing was performed with immunoSEQ multiplex PCR; in TCRdb, only in-frame clones are kept and a portion is missing. The data contain a few hundred thousand clones, roughly 70% of them singletons. Findings and limits, study-wide: The study designated 164 TCR beta chains cytomegalovirus-associated.

The sequence was obtained from a woman in her thirties in good health and CMV-seronegative. The V call is TRBV19, the J call TRBJ1-2; no clear D. The sequenced sample was PBMCs. The CDR3 here is CASTERGQFYTF. CDR3 in DNA: TGTGCCAGTACCGAGAGAGGGCAATTCTACACCTTC.